The entry below gives a single T cell receptor beta chain sequence along with its context. Its antigen is currently not known. No much larger clone exists at a distance of one base, and base qualities are not known. The data belong to a study of control samples from healthy donors and cancer patients (TCRdb year 2020). Library construction relied on the immunoSEQ multiplex PCR assay. TCRdb's version of the immuneACCESS table is confined to in-frame rearrangements and falls short of the full clone set. An unresolved V gene accounts for under half of the shortfall where checked; the remainder is of unknown origin. This sample comprises about 170,000 clones, about 94% of them detected only once. The top ten hold 4.1% of the sample. V and J lose 2 bases and 2 bases, and a span of 10 bases separates them. Measured from the cysteine to the phenylalanine, the CDR3 is 15 residues long. Only the CDR3 DNA stays, 45 bases, in frame from base 1. Based on the germline V gene, the CDR1 and CDR2 sequences are SGHVS and FQNEAQ.

This sequence was found in a woman aged 55-75 years in good health. The specimen sequenced was blood. The chain is made from TRBV7-8 and TRBJ2-1; there is no confident call for the D gene. The CDR3 protein: CASSLRTHTYNEQFF. The sequenced DNA is TGTGCCAGCAGCTTAAGGACCCACACCTACAATGAGCAGTTCTTC.